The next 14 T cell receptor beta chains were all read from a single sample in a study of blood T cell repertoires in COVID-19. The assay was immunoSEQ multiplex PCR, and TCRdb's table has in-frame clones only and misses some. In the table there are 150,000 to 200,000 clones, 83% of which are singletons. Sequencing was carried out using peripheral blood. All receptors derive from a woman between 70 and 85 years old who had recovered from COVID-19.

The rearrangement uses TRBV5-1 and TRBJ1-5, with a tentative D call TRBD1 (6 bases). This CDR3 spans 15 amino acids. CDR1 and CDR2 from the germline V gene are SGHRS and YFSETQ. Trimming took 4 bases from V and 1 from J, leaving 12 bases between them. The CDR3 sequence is CASSPNTGSNQPQHF. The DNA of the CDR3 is TGCGCCAGCAGCCCTAATACAGGGAGCAATCAGCCCCAGCATTTT.

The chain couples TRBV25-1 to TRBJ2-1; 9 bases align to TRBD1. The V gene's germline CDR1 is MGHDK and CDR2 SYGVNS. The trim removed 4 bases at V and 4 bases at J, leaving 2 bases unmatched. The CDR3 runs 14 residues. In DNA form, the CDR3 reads TGTGCCAGCAGTGGGACAGGGGCGTACAATGAGCAGTTCTTC. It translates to CASSGTGAYNEQFF.

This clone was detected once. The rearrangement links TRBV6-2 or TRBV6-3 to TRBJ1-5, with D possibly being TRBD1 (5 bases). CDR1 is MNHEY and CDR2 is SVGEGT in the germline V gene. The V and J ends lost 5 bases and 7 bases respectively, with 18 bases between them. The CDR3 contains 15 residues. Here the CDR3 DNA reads TGTGCCAGCAGTCAAAGAGGCAGGGAAGGGCAGCCCCAGCATTTT. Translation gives CASSQRGREGQPQHF.

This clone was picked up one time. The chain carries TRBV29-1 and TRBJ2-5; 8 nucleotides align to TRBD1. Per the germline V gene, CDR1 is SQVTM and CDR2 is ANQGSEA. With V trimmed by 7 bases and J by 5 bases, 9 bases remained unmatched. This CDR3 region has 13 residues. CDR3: CSAQTGALETQYF. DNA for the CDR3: TGCAGCGCCCAGACAGGGGCCCTCGAGACCCAGTACTTC.

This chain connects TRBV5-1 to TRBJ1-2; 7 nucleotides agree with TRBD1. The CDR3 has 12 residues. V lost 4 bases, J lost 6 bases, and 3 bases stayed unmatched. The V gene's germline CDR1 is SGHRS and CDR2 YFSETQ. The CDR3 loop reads CASSPQGDGYTF. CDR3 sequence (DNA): TGCGCCAGCAGCCCCCAGGGGGATGGCTACACCTTC.

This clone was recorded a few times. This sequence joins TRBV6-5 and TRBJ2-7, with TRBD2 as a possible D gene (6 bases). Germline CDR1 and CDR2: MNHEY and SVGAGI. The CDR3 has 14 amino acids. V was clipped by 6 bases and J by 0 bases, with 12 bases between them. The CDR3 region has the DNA TGTGCCAGCAGCGCCCCGGGGGACTCCTACGAGCAGTACTTC. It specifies CASSAPGDSYEQYF.

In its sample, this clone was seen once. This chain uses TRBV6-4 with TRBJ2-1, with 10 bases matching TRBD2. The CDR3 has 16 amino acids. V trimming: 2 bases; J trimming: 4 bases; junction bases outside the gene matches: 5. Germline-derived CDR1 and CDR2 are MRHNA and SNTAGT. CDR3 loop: CASSDLAGVGYNEQFF. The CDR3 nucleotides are TGTGCCAGCAGTGACCTAGCGGGAGTGGGGTACAATGAGCAGTTCTTC.

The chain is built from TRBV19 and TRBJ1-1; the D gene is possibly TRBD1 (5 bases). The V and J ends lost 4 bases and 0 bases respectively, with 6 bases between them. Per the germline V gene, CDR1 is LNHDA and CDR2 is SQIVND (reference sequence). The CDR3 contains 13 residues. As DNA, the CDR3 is TGTGCCAGTAGTACAGGGATGAACACTGAAGCTTTCTTT. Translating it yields CASSTGMNTEAFF.

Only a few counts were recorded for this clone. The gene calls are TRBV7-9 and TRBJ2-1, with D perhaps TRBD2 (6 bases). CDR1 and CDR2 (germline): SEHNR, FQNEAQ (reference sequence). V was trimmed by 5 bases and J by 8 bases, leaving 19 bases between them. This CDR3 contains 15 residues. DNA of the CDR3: TGTGCCAGCAGCCCGACTAGGGTCCATCCGGATGAGCAGTTCTTC. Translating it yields CASSPTRVHPDEQFF. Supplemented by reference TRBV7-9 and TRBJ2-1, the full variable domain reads DTGVSQNPRHKITKRGQNVTFRCDPISEHNRLYWYRQTLGQGPEFLTYFQNEAQLEKSRLLSDRFSAERPKGSFSTLEIQRTEQGDSAMYLCASSPTRVHPDEQFFGPGTRLTVL.

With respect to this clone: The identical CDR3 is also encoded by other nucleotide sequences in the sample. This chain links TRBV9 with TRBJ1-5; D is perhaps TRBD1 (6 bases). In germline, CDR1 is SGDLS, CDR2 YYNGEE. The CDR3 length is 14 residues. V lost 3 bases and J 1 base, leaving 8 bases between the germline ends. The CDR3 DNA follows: TGTGCCAGCAGCGCACAGGGAAGCAATCAGCCCCAGCATTTT. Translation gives CASSAQGSNQPQHF.

For the CDR3, the DNA is TGCGCCAGCAGTCAATCGGTGGCAGGGCGGACAGATACGCAGTATTTT. Translating gives CASSQSVAGRTDTQYF. The chain has TRBV23-1 and TRBJ2-3, with D tentatively TRBD1 (5 bases). TRBV23-1 is an open reading frame whose function is uncertain. Trimming stripped 0 bases from V and 3 bases from J, with 13 bases between. This CDR3 region has 16 residues.

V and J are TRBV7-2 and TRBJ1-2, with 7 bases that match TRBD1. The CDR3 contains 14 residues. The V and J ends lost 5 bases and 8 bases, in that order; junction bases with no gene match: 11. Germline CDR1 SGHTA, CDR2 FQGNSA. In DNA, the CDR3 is TGTGCCAGCAGCCCCACAAGGGACAGCGGAGGCTACACCTTC. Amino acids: CASSPTRDSGGYTF.

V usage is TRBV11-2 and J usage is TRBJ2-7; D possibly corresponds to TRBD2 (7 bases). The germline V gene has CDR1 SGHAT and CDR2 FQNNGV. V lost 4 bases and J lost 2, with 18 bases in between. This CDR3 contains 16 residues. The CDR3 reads CASSSIGGGGPYEQYF. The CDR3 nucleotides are TGTGCCAGCAGCTCCATCGGGGGCGGGGGCCCCTACGAGCAGTACTTC.

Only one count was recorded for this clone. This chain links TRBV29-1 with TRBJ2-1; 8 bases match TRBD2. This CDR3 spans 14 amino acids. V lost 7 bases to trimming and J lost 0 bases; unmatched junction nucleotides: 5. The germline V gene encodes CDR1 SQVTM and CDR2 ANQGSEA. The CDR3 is CSATAGGSYNEQFF. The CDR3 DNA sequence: TGCAGCGCTACGGCGGGGGGCTCCTACAATGAGCAGTTCTTC.